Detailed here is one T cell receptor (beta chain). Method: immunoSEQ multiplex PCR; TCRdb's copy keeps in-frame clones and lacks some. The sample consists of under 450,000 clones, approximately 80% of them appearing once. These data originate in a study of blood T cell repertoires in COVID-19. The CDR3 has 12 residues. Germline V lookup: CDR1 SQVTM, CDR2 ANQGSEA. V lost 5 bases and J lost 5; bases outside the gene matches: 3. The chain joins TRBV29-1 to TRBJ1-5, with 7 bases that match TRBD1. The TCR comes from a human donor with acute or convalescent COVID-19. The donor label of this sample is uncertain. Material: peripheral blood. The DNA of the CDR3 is TGCAGCGTTCAAACAGGGGATCAGCCCCAGCATTTT. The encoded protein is CSVQTGDQPQHF.